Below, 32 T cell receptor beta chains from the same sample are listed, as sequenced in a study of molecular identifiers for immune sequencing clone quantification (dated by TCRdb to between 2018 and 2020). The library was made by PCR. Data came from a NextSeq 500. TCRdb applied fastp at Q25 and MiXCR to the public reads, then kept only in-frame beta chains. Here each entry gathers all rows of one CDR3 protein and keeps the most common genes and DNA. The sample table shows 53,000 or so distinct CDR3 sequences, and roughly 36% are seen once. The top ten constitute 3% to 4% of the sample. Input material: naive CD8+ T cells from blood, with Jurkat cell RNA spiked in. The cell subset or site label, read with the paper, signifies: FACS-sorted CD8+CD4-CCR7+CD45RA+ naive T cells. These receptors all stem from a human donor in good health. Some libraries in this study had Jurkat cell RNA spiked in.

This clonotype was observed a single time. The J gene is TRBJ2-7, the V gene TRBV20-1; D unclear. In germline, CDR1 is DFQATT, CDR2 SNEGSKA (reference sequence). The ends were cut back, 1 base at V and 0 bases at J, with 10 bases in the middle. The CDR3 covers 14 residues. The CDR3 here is CSARAPWYSYEQYF. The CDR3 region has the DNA TGCAGTGCTAGAGCGCCGTGGTACTCCTACGAGCAGTACTTC.

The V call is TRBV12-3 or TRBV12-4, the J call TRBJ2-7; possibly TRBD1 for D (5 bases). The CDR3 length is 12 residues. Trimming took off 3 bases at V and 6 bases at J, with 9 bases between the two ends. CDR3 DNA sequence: TGTGCCAGCAGTTTCGTGGACACCGAGCAGTACTTC. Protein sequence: CASSFVDTEQYF.

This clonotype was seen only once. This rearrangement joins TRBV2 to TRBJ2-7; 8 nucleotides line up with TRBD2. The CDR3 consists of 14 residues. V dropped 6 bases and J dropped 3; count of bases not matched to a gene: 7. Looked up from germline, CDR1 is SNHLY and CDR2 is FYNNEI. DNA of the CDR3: TGTGCCAGCAGGATTACTAGCGGAGACTACGAGCAGTACTTC. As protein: CASRITSGDYEQYF.

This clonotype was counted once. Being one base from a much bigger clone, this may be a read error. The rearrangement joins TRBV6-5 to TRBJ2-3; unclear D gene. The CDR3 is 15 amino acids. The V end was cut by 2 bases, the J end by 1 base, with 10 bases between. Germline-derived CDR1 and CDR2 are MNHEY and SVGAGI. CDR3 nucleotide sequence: TGTGCCAGCAGTTACATCGCCTCCGGCACAGATACGCAGTATTTT. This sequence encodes CASSYIASGTDTQYF.

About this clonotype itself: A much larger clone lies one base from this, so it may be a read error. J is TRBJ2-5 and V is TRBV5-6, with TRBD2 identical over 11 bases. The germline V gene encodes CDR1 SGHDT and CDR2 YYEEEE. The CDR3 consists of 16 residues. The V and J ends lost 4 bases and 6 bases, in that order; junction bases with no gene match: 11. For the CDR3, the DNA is TGTGCCAGCAGCCAGGGACTAGCGGAGATACAAAAGACCCAGTACTTC. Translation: CASSQGLAEIQKTQYF.

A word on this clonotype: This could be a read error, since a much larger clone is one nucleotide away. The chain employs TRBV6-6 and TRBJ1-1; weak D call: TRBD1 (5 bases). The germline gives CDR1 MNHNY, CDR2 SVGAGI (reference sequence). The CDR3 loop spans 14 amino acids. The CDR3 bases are TGTACCAGCAGTTACTCGAATGGGGCGGTTGAAGCTTTCTTT. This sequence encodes CTSSYSNGAVEAFF.

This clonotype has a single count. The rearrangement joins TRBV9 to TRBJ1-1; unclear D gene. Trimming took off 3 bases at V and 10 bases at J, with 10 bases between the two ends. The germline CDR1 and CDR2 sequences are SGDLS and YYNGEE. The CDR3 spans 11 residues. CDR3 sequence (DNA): TGTGCCAGCAGCGGAAGCGAGAGAGCTTTCTTT. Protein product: CASSGSERAFF.

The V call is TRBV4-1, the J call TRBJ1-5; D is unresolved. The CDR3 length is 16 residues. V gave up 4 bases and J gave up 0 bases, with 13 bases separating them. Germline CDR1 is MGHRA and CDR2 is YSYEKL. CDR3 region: CASSPASQYSNQPQHF. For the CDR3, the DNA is TGCGCCAGCAGCCCAGCCAGCCAGTATAGCAATCAGCCCCAGCATTTT.

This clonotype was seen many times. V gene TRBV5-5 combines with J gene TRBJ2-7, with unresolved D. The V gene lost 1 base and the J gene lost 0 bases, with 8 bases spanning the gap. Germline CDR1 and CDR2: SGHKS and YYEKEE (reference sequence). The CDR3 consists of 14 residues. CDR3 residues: CASSLYPSSYEQYF. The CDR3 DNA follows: TGTGCCAGCAGCTTGTATCCTAGCTCCTACGAGCAGTACTTC.

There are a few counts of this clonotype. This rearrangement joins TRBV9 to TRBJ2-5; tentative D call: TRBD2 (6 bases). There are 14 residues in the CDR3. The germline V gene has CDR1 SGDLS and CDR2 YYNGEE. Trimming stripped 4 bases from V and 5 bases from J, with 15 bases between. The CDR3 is CASSPMAGYETQYF. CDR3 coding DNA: TGTGCCAGCAGCCCTATGGCGGGGTATGAGACCCAGTACTTC.

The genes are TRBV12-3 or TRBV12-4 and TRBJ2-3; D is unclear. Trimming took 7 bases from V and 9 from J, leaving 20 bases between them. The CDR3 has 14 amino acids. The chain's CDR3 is CASTRTVVASTQYF. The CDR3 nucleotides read TGTGCCAGCACTAGGACCGTGGTTGCTTCCACGCAGTATTTT.

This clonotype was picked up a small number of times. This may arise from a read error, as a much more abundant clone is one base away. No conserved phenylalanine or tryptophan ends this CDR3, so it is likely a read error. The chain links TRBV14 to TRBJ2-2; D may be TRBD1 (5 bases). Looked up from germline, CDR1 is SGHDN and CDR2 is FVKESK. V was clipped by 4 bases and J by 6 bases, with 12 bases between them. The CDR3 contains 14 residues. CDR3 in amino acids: CASSLFQTAGELFL. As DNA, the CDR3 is TGTGCCAGCAGCCTATTTCAGACAGCCGGGGAGCTGTTTTTA.

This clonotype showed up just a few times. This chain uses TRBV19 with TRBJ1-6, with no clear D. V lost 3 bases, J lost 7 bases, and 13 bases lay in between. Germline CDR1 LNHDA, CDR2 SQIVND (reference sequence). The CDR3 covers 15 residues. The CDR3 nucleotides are TGTGCCAGTAGTATTGGGTGGGATTCGAATTCACCCCTCCACTTT. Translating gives CASSIGWDSNSPLHF.

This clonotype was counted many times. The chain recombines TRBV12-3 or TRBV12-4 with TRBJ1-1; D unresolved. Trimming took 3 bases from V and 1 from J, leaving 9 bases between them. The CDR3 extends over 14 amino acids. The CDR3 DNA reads TGTGCCAGCAGTTTCGGGTTGTCGAACACTGAAGCTTTCTTT. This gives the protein CASSFGLSNTEAFF.

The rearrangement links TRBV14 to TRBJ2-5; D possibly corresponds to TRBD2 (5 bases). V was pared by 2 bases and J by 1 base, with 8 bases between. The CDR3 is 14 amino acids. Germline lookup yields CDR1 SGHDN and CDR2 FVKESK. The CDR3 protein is CASSQRLTQETQYF. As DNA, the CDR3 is TGTGCCAGCAGCCAACGACTAACCCAAGAGACCCAGTACTTC. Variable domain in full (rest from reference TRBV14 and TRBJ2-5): EAGVTQFPSHSVIEKGQTVTLRCDPISGHDNLYWYRRVMGKEIKFLLHFVKESKQDESGMPNNRFLAERTGGTYSTLKVQPAELEDSGVYFCASSQRLTQETQYFGPGTRLLVL.

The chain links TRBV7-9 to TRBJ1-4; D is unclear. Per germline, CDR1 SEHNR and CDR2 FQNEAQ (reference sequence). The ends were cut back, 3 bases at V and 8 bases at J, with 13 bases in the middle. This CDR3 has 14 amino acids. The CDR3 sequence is CASSFFTQPEKLFF. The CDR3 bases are TGTGCCAGCAGCTTTTTTACCCAGCCGGAAAAACTGTTTTTT.

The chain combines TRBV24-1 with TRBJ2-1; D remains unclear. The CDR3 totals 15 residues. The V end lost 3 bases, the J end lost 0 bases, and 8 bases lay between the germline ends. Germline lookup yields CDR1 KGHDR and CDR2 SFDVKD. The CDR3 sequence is CATSDPAFSYNEQFF. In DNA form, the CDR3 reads TGTGCCACCAGTGATCCCGCCTTCTCCTACAATGAGCAGTTCTTC.

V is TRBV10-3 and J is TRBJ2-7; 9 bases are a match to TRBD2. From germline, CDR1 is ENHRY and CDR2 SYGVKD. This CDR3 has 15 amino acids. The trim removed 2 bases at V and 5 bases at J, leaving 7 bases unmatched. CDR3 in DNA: TGTGCCATCAGTGAGCTGGGCGGGAGGGCCAACGAGCAGTACTTC. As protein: CAISELGGRANEQYF.

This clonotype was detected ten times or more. The CDR3 sequence is CASSLGRARYEQYF. The CDR3 DNA is TGTGCCAGCAGTTTGGGCAGGGCTCGGTACGAGCAGTACTTC. This rearrangement joins TRBV28 to TRBJ2-7; tentatively, D is TRBD1 (5 bases). V shed 3 bases and J shed 4 bases, with 13 bases lying between them. Germline CDR1 MDHEN, CDR2 SYDVKM. CDR3 size: 14 residues.

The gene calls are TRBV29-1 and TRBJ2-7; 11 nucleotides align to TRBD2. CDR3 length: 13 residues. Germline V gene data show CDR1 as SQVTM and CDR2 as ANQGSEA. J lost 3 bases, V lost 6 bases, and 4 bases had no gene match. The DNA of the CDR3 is TGCAGCGTGGGAACTAGCGGGAGCTACGAGCAGTACTTC. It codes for CSVGTSGSYEQYF.

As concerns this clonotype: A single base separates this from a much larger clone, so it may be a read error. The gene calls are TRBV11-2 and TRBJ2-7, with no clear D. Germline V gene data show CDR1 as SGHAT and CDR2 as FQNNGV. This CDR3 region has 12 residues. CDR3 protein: CASSLSPYGQYF. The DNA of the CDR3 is TGTGCCAGCAGCTTAAGTCCCTACGGGCAGTACTTC.

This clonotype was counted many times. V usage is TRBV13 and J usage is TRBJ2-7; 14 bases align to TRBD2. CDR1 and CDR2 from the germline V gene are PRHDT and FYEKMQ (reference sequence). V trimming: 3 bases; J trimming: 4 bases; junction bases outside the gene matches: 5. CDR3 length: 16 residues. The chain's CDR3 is CASSLGTSGRGYEQYF. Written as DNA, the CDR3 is TGTGCCAGCAGCTTGGGGACTAGCGGGAGAGGTTACGAGCAGTACTTC. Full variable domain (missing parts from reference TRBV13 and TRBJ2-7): AAGVIQSPRHLIKEKRETATLKCYPIPRHDTVYWYQQGPGQDPQFLISFYEKMQSDKGSIPDRFSAQQFSDYHSELNMSSLELGDSALYFCASSLGTSGRGYEQYFGPGTRLTVT.

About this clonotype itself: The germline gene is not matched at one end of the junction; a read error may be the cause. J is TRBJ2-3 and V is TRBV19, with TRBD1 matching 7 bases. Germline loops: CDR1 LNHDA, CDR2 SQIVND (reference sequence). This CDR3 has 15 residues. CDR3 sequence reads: CACSIWDSNTDTQYF. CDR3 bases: TGTGCCTGTAGTATTTGGGACAGTAACACAGATACGCAGTATTTT.

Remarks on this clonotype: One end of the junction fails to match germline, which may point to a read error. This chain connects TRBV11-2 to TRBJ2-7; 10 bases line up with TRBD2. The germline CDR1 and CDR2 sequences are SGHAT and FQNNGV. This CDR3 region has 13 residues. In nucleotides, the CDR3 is TGTGCCAGCAGCAGCGGGGGGGCCTACGAGCAGAACTTC. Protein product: CASSSGGAYEQNF.

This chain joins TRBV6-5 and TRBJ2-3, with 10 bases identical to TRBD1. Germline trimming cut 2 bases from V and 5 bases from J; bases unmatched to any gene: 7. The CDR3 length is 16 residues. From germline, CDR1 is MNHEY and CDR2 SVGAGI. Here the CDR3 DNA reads TGTGCCAGCAGTTACCTCGGGGGACAGGGGAAAGATACGCAGTATTTT. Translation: CASSYLGGQGKDTQYF.

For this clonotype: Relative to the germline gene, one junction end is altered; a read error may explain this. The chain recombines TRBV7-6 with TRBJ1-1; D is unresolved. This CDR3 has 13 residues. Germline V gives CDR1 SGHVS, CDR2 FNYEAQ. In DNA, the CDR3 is TGTGCCGGCAGCCCCTCGCCGAACACTGAAGCTTTCTTT. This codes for CAGSPSPNTEAFF.

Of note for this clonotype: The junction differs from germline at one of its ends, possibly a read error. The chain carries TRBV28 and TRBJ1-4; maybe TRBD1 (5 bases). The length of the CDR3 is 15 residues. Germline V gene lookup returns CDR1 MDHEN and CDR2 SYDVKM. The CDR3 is CASSIETATNEKPFF. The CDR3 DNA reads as TGTGCCAGCAGTATCGAGACAGCAACTAATGAAAAACCGTTTTTT.

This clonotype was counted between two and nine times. CDR3 coding DNA: TGTGCCAGCAGCTCGGGGCGGCAGCTTGCCTACGAGCAGTACTTC. Translation gives CASSSGRQLAYEQYF. The rearrangement links TRBV7-9 to TRBJ2-7, with D perhaps TRBD1 or TRBD2 (5 bases each). Trimming took off 4 bases at V and 2 bases at J, with 15 bases between the two ends. The germline gives CDR1 SEHNR, CDR2 FQNEAQ (reference sequence). The CDR3 consists of 15 residues. The complete variable domain, with remaining parts taken from reference TRBV7-9 and TRBJ2-7, reads DTGVSQNPRHKITKRGQNVTFRCDPISEHNRLYWYRQTLGQGPEFLTYFQNEAQLEKSRLLSDRFSAERPKGSFSTLEIQRTEQGDSAMYLCASSSGRQLAYEQYFGPGTRLTVT.

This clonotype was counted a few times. The CDR3 here is CSAQSGSEAKNIQYF. The CDR3 region has the DNA TGCAGTGCCCAGAGTGGGTCGGAGGCCAAAAACATTCAGTACTTC. The chain carries TRBV20-1 and TRBJ2-4, with D hard to call. CDR3 length: 15 residues. The V end was cut by 6 bases, the J end by 1 base, with 16 bases between. In germline, CDR1 is DFQATT, CDR2 SNEGSKA (reference sequence).

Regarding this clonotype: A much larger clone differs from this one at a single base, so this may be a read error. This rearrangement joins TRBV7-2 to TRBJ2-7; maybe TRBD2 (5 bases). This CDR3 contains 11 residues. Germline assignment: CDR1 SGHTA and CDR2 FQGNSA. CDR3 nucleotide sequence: TGTGCCAGCAGCTCGGGGTACGAGCAGTGCTTC. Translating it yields CASSSGYEQCF.

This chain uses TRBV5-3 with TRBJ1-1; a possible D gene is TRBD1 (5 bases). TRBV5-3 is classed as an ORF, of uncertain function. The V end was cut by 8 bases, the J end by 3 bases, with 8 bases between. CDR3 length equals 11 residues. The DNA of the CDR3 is TGTGCCAGCCAACAGGACACTGAAGCTTTCTTT. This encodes CASQQDTEAFF.

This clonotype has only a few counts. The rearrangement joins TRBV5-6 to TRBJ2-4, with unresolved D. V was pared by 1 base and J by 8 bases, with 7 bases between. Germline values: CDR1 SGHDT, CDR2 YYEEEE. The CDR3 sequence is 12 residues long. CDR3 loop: CASSLNRDIQYF. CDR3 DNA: TGTGCCAGCAGCTTGAATCGGGACATTCAGTACTTC.